Below, 12 T cell receptor beta chains from the same sample are listed, as sequenced in a study of cytomegalovirus exposure and HLA in healthy donors. This table comes from immunoSEQ multiplex PCR, and its TCRdb copy is limited to in-frame clones, with some not included. The profile shows over 60,000 clones, approximately 96% of them singletons. Material for sequencing was PBMCs. These receptors all come from a man younger than 35 in good health and CMV-seronegative.

The chain employs TRBV9 and TRBJ2-3; 10 bases map to TRBD2. J was trimmed by 1 base and V by 5 bases; bases with no gene match: 4. The V gene's germline CDR1 is SGDLS and CDR2 YYNGEE. The CDR3 loop spans 15 amino acids. This chain's CDR3 is CASSATSGGTDTQYF. Here the CDR3 DNA reads TGTGCCAGCAGTGCAACTAGCGGGGGCACAGATACGCAGTATTTT.

V is TRBV7-9 and J is TRBJ2-1; possibly TRBD1 for D (6 bases). Germline V lookup: CDR1 SEHNR, CDR2 FQNEAQ (reference sequence). V shed 5 bases and J shed 0 bases, with 14 bases lying between them. The CDR3 is 16 amino acids. The CDR3 nucleotides read TGTGCCAGCAGCCCCTTGACAGGTAGCTCCTACAATGAGCAGTTCTTC. Translating it yields CASSPLTGSSYNEQFF.

The chain has TRBV19 and TRBJ1-2, with D perhaps matching TRBD1 (5 bases). The V end lost 3 bases, the J end lost 2 bases, and 7 bases lay between the germline ends. This CDR3 region has 13 residues. Germline CDR1 reads LNHDA; CDR2 reads SQIVND (reference sequence). Here the CDR3 reads CASSIQGNYGYTF. The CDR3 DNA sequence: TGTGCCAGTAGTATTCAGGGAAACTATGGCTACACCTTC.

This chain uses TRBV9 with TRBJ2-5; 15 nucleotides line up with TRBD2. The CDR3 contains 16 residues. J gave up 4 bases and V 3 bases, and 4 bases lay outside the gene matches. CDR1 and CDR2 (germline): SGDLS, YYNGEE. CDR3 nucleotides: TGTGCCAGCAGCGGAGGACTAGCGGGAGGGCCAGAGACCCAGTACTTC. Protein product: CASSGGLAGGPETQYF.

This clone occurred once. The chain couples TRBV18 to TRBJ1-1; 12 bases are shared with TRBD1. From germline, CDR1 is KGHSH and CDR2 LQKENI. Trimming took 2 bases from V and 3 from J; bases not matched to a gene: 7. The CDR3 length is 17 residues. CDR3 loop: CASSPSGTGGLYTEAFF. The DNA for the CDR3 is TGTGCCAGCTCACCAAGTGGGACAGGGGGCCTGTACACTGAAGCTTTCTTT.

The chain uses TRBV7-9 and TRBJ2-5, with D maybe TRBD2 (6 bases). This CDR3 is 15 amino acids long. Per germline, CDR1 SEHNR and CDR2 FQNEAQ (reference sequence). Trimming removed 5 bases from V and 2 bases from J, with 15 bases in between. The CDR3 DNA is TGTGCCAGCAGCCCTTCTTACCGGGGGCAAGAGACCCAGTACTTC. Its protein product is CASSPSYRGQETQYF.

V is TRBV9 and J is TRBJ1-2; tentatively, D is TRBD1 (6 bases). Between the trimmed V and J ends, which lost 4 bases and 6 bases, there was a span of 10 bases. Germline V CDR1 and CDR2: SGDLS, YYNGEE. CDR3 length: 12 residues. The CDR3 reads CASSTRGNGYTF. DNA of the CDR3: TGTGCCAGCAGCACTAGGGGGAATGGCTACACCTTC.

The chain employs TRBV6-5 and TRBJ2-7; D is perhaps TRBD2 (5 bases). Trimming removed 6 bases at V and 4 bases at J, with 13 bases between. Per germline, CDR1 MNHEY and CDR2 SVGAGI. This CDR3 region has 13 residues. DNA of the CDR3: TGTGCCAGCAGCCCCGGGGTCCTTTACGAGCAGTACTTC. It yields the protein CASSPGVLYEQYF.

The chain combines TRBV4-1 with TRBJ2-1; 10 positions match TRBD1. The V and J ends lost 0 bases and 10 bases, in that order; junction bases with no gene match: 9. CDR1 and CDR2 (germline): MGHRA, YSYEKL. CDR3 length: 16 residues. The CDR3 reads CASSQEEGQGFWEQFF. The CDR3 DNA sequence: TGCGCCAGCAGCCAAGAAGAGGGACAGGGGTTTTGGGAGCAGTTCTTC.

The DNA for the CDR3 is TGTGCCAGCAGTTTTACTAGCGGGTTGGCGTACGAGCAGTACTTC. Encoded protein: CASSFTSGLAYEQYF. This chain connects TRBV28 to TRBJ2-7; TRBD2 matches at 9 bases. Germline lookup yields CDR1 MDHEN and CDR2 SYDVKM. The CDR3 has 15 amino acids. V shed 3 bases, J shed 4 bases, and the junction held 7 bases outside the gene matches.

This rearrangement joins TRBV6-5 to TRBJ1-1, with 7 bases matching TRBD1. With V trimmed by 6 bases and J by 4 bases, 5 bases remained unmatched. The CDR3 runs to 13 residues. Per the germline V gene, CDR1 is MNHEY and CDR2 is SVGAGI. The CDR3 region is CASRFRTGTEAFF. CDR3 nucleotides: TGTGCCAGCAGATTCAGGACAGGCACTGAAGCTTTCTTT.

J is TRBJ2-7 and V is TRBV27; perhaps TRBD1 as D (6 bases). The V end lost 7 bases, the J end lost 0 bases, and 25 bases lay between the germline ends. The germline gives CDR1 MNHEY, CDR2 SMNVEV (reference sequence). The CDR3 has 18 residues. The CDR3: CASTFPNFRDTSSYEQYF. CDR3 coding DNA: TGTGCCAGCACCTTTCCCAATTTTCGGGACACGAGCTCCTACGAGCAGTACTTC.